Listed below are T cell receptor beta chains from one sample, sequenced in a study of CD8+ T cells in alopecia areata. Repertoires were generated with immunoSEQ multiplex PCR, while TCRdb's copy carries only in-frame clones and drops some. The table has approximately 190,000 clones, roughly 64% seen once. Sequenced here: CD4+ T cells sorted from blood, sampled at week 24, from a patient treated with tofacitinib. The receptors were sampled from a human donor with alopecia areata. CDR3s include the opening cysteine and the closing phenylalanine or tryptophan. Fields, in order: clone size, D gene, V gene, J gene, CDR3 DNA, CDR3 protein. A D gene is named only where the DNA matches it firmly. Clone sizes are given selectively: once, few, many, or a class where the clone is expanded.

NA,TRBD2,TRBV5-1,TRBJ2-5,TGCGCCAGCAGTTCGCTGGGACTAGCGGGAGAAGGGGAGACCCAGTACTTC,CASSSLGLAGEGETQYF
NA,NA,TRBV29-1,TRBJ2-3,TGCAGCGTTGAAGGGACAGATACGCAGTATTTT,CSVEGTDTQYF
NA,NA,TRBV27,TRBJ2-2,TGTGCCAGCAGTTTCCGTCAGAACACCGGGGAGCTGTTTTTT,CASSFRQNTGELFF
NA,NA,TRBV19,TRBJ2-3,TGTGCCAGTAGGGTCCTGGGGCAAGGTACGCAGTATTTT,CASRVLGQGTQYF
NA,NA,TRBV5-4,TRBJ1-2,TGTGCCAGCAGCTTGGAAGGGTATGGCTACACCTTC,CASSLEGYGYTF
few,NA,TRBV7-2,TRBJ1-2,TGTGCCAGCAGCCCGCAGGGGATGGGCTATGGCTACACCTTC,CASSPQGMGYGYTF
once,TRBD1,TRBV5-1,TRBJ2-5,TGCGCCAGCAGCTTCTCCGGACAGGGAGCAGAGACCCAGTACTTC,CASSFSGQGAETQYF
NA,TRBD1,TRBV5-6,TRBJ1-5,TGTGCCAGCAGCCTGGACAGGGGCATTGACAATCAGCCCCAGCATTTT,CASSLDRGIDNQPQHF
NA,TRBD2,TRBV7-9,TRBJ2-3,TGTGCCAGCAGCTTTGACGGGAGGGCCGCAGATACGCAGTATTTT,CASSFDGRAADTQYF
NA,NA,TRBV27,TRBJ2-3,TGTGCCAGCAGCCGGGGAGATACGCAGTATTTT,CASSRGDTQYF
NA,NA,TRBV12-2,TRBJ1-6,TGTGCAAGTCGCTTAGCGTATTCTCCGGGGATGAGTTCACCCCTCCACTTT,CASRLAYSPGMSSPLHF
few,NA,TRBV4-3,TRBJ1-3,TGCGCCAGCAGCCAAGATTGGGGCTCTGGAAACACCATATATTTT,CASSQDWGSGNTIYF
few,TRBD1,TRBV7-8,TRBJ1-3,TGTGCCAGCAGCTTAGGGACAGGGGGCAACACCATATATTTT,CASSLGTGGNTIYF
few,NA,TRBV27,TRBJ1-1,TGTGCCAGCAGTTTCCGTGAGCCTACCCTGAACACTGAAGCTTTCTTT,CASSFREPTLNTEAFF
few,TRBD1,TRBV19,TRBJ1-1,TGTGCCAGTAGTCTCGGGACAGGGGGCACTGAAGCTTTCTTT,CASSLGTGGTEAFF
once,NA,TRBV5-1,TRBJ2-7,TGCGCCAGCAGCTTAGAAAGGACCTTAGCTGGCGAGCAGTACTTC,CASSLERTLAGEQYF
NA,NA,TRBV30,TRBJ2-3,TGTGCCTGGAGTCCCAGCGGAGATACGCAGTATTTT,CAWSPSGDTQYF
NA,NA,TRBV30,TRBJ1-1,TGTGCCTGGAGTCCGAACATTGGAACTTTCTTT,CAWSPNIGTFF
NA,TRBD1,TRBV9,TRBJ1-6,TGTGCCAGCAGCAGCACAGGGGGAGGTTCACCCCTCCACTTT,CASSSTGGGSPLHF
NA,TRBD1,TRBV14,TRBJ1-2,TGTGCCAGCAGCCTCATACAGGGGGCCCGGGATGGCTACACCTTC,CASSLIQGARDGYTF
NA,NA,TRBV5-1,TRBJ2-7,TGCGCCAGCAGCTTGCGGGGAGGCTACGAGCAGTACTTC,CASSLRGGYEQYF
NA,NA,TRBV5-1,TRBJ1-2,TGCGCCAGCAGCTTGACCGGGATCAACTATGGCTACACCTTC,CASSLTGINYGYTF
NA,TRBD1,TRBV27,TRBJ2-5,TGTGCCAGCAGTTTTTTGACAGGGTGGGGGGAGACCCAGTACTTC,CASSFLTGWGETQYF
NA,NA,TRBV27,TRBJ2-7,TGTGCCAGCAGTAGTCGGACAGTGCCGTTGGGGGAGCAGTACTTC,CASSSRTVPLGEQYF
few,TRBD1,TRBV4-1,TRBJ1-2,TGCGCCAGCAGCCAAGACGGACAGGGAAACTATGGCTACACCTTC,CASSQDGQGNYGYTF
NA,NA,TRBV28,TRBJ2-5,TGTGCCAGCAGTACGTTGTCGGTCGGGACCCAGTACTTC,CASSTLSVGTQYF
NA,TRBD2,TRBV7-8,TRBJ2-2,TGTGCCAGCAGCGAGGAAGGACTAGCGGGGGAATCCACCGGGGAGCTGTTTTTT,CASSEEGLAGESTGELFF
NA,NA,TRBV7-3,TRBJ2-6,TGTGCCAGCAGCCCTAACTCTGGGGCCAACGTCCTGACTTTC,CASSPNSGANVLTF
NA,NA,TRBV19,TRBJ2-1,TGTGCCAGTAGTATACGGGTTGACAATGAGCAGTTCTTC,CASSIRVDNEQFF
NA,NA,TRBV28,TRBJ2-3,TGTGCCAGCAGTTTAACCAGCGCGCAGTATTTT,CASSLTSAQYF
once,NA,TRBV7-3,TRBJ2-2,TGTGCCAGCAGCTTGCAGCCGTCCTCGAGGGAGCTGTTTTTT,CASSLQPSSRELFF
NA,TRBD2,TRBV9,TRBJ2-5,TGTGCCAGCAGCCCCCTCGACTCGACTAGCGGGAGCATTCTTCGAGAGACCCAGTACTTC,CASSPLDSTSGSILRETQYF
NA,NA,TRBV20-1,TRBJ1-1,TGCAGTGCGCAAACAGGGTCTGAAGCTTTCTTT,CSAQTGSEAFF
NA,NA,TRBV15,TRBJ2-7,TGTGCCACCAGCAGGGGTAACTACGAGCAGTACTTC,CATSRGNYEQYF
NA,TRBD1,TRBV30,TRBJ1-1,TGTGCCTGGAGTGGAGGAGTCGGACAGGGCGACACTGAAGCTTTCTTT,CAWSGGVGQGDTEAFF
NA,TRBD2,TRBV4-1,TRBJ2-1,TGCGCCAGCAGCCAAGTAGCGGGAGGGCCTAGGTTCTTC,CASSQVAGGPRFF
few,NA,TRBV25-1,TRBJ2-1,TGTGCCAGCGGTCGTCCGGCGGAGGATGAGCAGTTCTTC,CASGRPAEDEQFF
NA,NA,TRBV7-2,TRBJ1-6,TGTGCCAGCAGCTTAGAGCCGGGGCCCAATTCACCCCTCCACTTT,CASSLEPGPNSPLHF
NA,TRBD1,TRBV2,TRBJ2-5,TGTGCCAGCGACAGGGGTCAAGAGACCCAGTACTTC,CASDRGQETQYF
NA,TRBD2,TRBV9,TRBJ2-3,TGTGCCAGCAGCGTTGGGACTAGCGGATATACGCAGTATTTT,CASSVGTSGYTQYF
NA,TRBD2,TRBV30,TRBJ2-2,TGTGCCTGGATACTAGCGGGAGTAGACACCGGGGAGCTGTTTTTT,CAWILAGVDTGELFF
NA,TRBD2,TRBV7-2,TRBJ2-3,TGTGCCAGCAGCCTCCAGCTGGCGGGAGTTGCAGATACGCAGTATTTT,CASSLQLAGVADTQYF
NA,TRBD2,TRBV7-2,TRBJ2-3,TGTGCCAGCAGCTCGGGACTAGCGGGAGGCGTGGGCACAGATACGCAGTATTTT,CASSSGLAGGVGTDTQYF
few,NA,TRBV23-1,TRBJ2-4,TGCGCCAGCAGTCAATCAACAAAGTGGCAGGGGGGAAACATTCAGTACTTC,CASSQSTKWQGGNIQYF
few,NA,TRBV5-1,TRBJ1-4,TGCGCCAGCAGCTCGACCGCAACTAATGAAAAACTGTTTTTT,CASSSTATNEKLFF
NA,TRBD1,TRBV7-9,TRBJ1-6,TGTGCCAGCAGCTTAGCTATAGGGGGCGCGGATTCACCCCTCCACTTT,CASSLAIGGADSPLHF
NA,NA,TRBV5-4,TRBJ2-1,TGTGCCAGCAGCTTGGCCCATCAAAAGCAGTTCTTC,CASSLAHQKQFF
few,TRBD1,TRBV29-1,TRBJ2-7,TGCAGCGTTAAAACAGGGGTTGATTACGAGCAGTACTTC,CSVKTGVDYEQYF
once,NA,TRBV18,TRBJ1-1,TGTGCCAGCTCACCAGGAGAGGCGAACACTGAAGCTTTCTTT,CASSPGEANTEAFF
few,TRBD1,TRBV2,TRBJ1-4,TGTGCCAGCAGCCCGGGACAGGGGATGGAAAAACTGTTTTTT,CASSPGQGMEKLFF
NA,NA,TRBV5-6,TRBJ1-1,TGTGCCAGCAGCTTGCGAGTCGTCAACACTGAAGCTTTCTTT,CASSLRVVNTEAFF
NA,NA,TRBV25-1,TRBJ2-7,TGTGCCAGCAGTGAATTCCGGGTGACCAACGAGCAGTACTTC,CASSEFRVTNEQYF
NA,NA,TRBV30,TRBJ1-5,TGTGCCTGGAGTAGTGACTCCAACAATCAGCCCCAGCATTTT,CAWSSDSNNQPQHF
NA,NA,TRBV4-1,TRBJ2-3,TGCGCCAGCAGCCAAGGGCAGAGCACAGATACGCAGTATTTT,CASSQGQSTDTQYF
once,NA,TRBV15,TRBJ2-1,TGTGCCACCGAAGGGGACAATGAGCAGTTCTTC,CATEGDNEQFF
NA,TRBD1,TRBV4-3,TRBJ2-3,TGCGCCAGCAGCCCACTTACCGGGACAGAGAGCACAGATACGCAGTATTTT,CASSPLTGTESTDTQYF
NA,NA,TRBV7-9,TRBJ1-2,TGTGCCAGCAGCTTAGGTCAGGCACTTAACTATGGCTACACCTTC,CASSLGQALNYGYTF
NA,TRBD1,TRBV6-6,TRBJ1-5,TGTGCCAGCAGTTACTCGACAGGGGGTAGACATCAGCCCCAGCATTTT,CASSYSTGGRHQPQHF
NA,NA,TRBV29-1,TRBJ1-2,TGCAGCGCCCAGGGTTCCTATGGCTACACCTTC,CSAQGSYGYTF
NA,TRBD2,TRBV15,TRBJ2-3,TGTGCCACCAGCAGAGACAGTCTAGCGGGGGGGTCCACAGATACGCAGTATTTT,CATSRDSLAGGSTDTQYF